The entry that follows covers one T cell receptor beta chain sequence. This record belongs to a study of blood T cell repertoires in COVID-19. Background on the study: Italy, Spain and the United States were the sources of the convalescent and acute COVID-19 samples.

Some clones are missing from TCRdb's copy, which holds only in-frame ones; the method was immunoSEQ multiplex PCR. The sample has approximately 210,000 clones; about four fifths are singletons. CDR1 and CDR2 (germline): SGHVS, FNYEAQ. V lost 1 base to trimming and J lost 4 bases, with 5 bases between them. The CDR3 covers 13 residues. The chain joins TRBV7-6 to TRBJ2-1, with D perhaps matching TRBD2 (5 bases). The receptor comes from a woman between 65 and 79 years old with active or convalescent COVID-19. The sample taken for sequencing was peripheral blood. For the CDR3, the DNA is TGTGCCAGCAGCTTAGGGAGGTACAATGAGCAGTTCTTC. Translation: CASSLGRYNEQFF.